The 31 T cell receptor beta chains listed next were all sequenced from one sample in a study of CD8 T cells in Susac syndrome. A quantity of roughly 0.5 to 1 ug RNA underwent reverse transcription using random hexamers. MiXCR, run by TCRdb on the immunoSEQ multiplex PCR reads, gives a single entry per CDR3 protein. This table holds approximately 170,000 distinct CDR3 sequences, 92% found once. Input material: CD4+ T cells from PBMCs. The source is a human donor in good health.

The CDR3 DNA is TGTGCCAGCAGTTTCTCGCAGGGAGGCGCTGAAGCTTTCTTT. Encoded protein: CASSFSQGGAEAFF. This chain joins TRBV12-3 or TRBV12-4 and TRBJ1-1, with TRBD1 as a possible D gene (5 bases). This CDR3 has 14 amino acids. V lost 3 bases, J lost 6 bases, and 14 bases lay in between.

This chain links TRBV20-1 with TRBJ1-4; the match to TRBD1 covers 9 bases. Unmatched junction bases numbered 3, after V lost 5 bases and J lost 5 bases. Germline CDR1 is DFQATT and CDR2 is SNEGSKA (reference sequence). The CDR3 has 13 residues. The CDR3 nucleotides read TGCAGTGCTCCGGACAGGGGAAATGAAAAACTGTTTTTT. As protein: CSAPDRGNEKLFF.

The chain uses TRBV18 and TRBJ1-1; D is undetermined. Germline assignment: CDR1 KGHSH and CDR2 LQKENI. Trimming removed 0 bases at V and 0 bases at J, with 11 bases between. The CDR3 is made up of 16 amino acids. The CDR3 sequence is CASSPPTAVMNTEAFF. The CDR3 DNA is TGTGCCAGCTCACCACCGACGGCTGTAATGAACACTGAAGCTTTCTTT.

The chain is built from TRBV7-9 and TRBJ2-3, with no clear D. This CDR3 is built from 14 residues. The germline V and J ends were trimmed by 1 base and 2 bases, with 7 bases remaining between them. Per the germline V gene, CDR1 is SEHNR and CDR2 is FQNEAQ (reference sequence). As DNA, the CDR3 is TGTGCCAGCAGCTTAGTGTCAGTCACAGATACGCAGTATTTT. This codes for CASSLVSVTDTQYF.

The V gene is TRBV2, the J gene TRBJ2-7; 7 bases are a match to TRBD2. Germline CDR1 SNHLY, CDR2 FYNNEI. The trim removed 8 bases at V and 2 bases at J, leaving 15 bases unmatched. The CDR3 sequence is 16 residues long. The CDR3 protein is CASRGRVTSRPYEQYF. CDR3 nucleotide sequence: TGTGCCAGCCGCGGTCGGGTGACTAGCAGACCCTACGAGCAGTACTTC.

The chain uses TRBV28 and TRBJ1-2; D gene uncertain. Germline CDR1 reads MDHEN; CDR2 reads SYDVKM. The V gene lost 7 bases and the J gene lost 8 bases, with 14 bases spanning the gap. This CDR3 comprises 12 residues. Written as DNA, the CDR3 is TGTGCCAGCACCGCTGGAGTCGGAGGCTACACCTTC. Its protein is CASTAGVGGYTF.

This clonotype has only one observation. The chain joins TRBV2 to TRBJ1-1; the match to TRBD1 covers 7 bases. Germline values: CDR1 SNHLY, CDR2 FYNNEI. This CDR3 is 14 amino acids long. V trimming: 6 bases; J trimming: 5 bases; junction bases outside the gene matches: 9. The CDR3: CASSITYRGTEAFF. The CDR3 bases are TGTGCCAGCAGCATCACCTACAGGGGAACTGAAGCTTTCTTT.

The CDR3 region has the DNA TGCAGCGTTGGTCAGGGGGCCGGTGAAAAACTGTTTTTT. Translation: CSVGQGAGEKLFF. The genes are TRBV29-1 and TRBJ1-4, with TRBD1 identical over 8 bases. The CDR3 has 13 residues. Germline V lookup: CDR1 SQVTM, CDR2 ANQGSEA. The V and J ends lost 4 bases and 7 bases, in that order; junction bases with no gene match: 5.

CDR3 DNA: TGTGCCAGCAGCCAAGTGGCTAGCGGGAGGTTTTACGAGCAGTACTTC. Protein sequence: CASSQVASGRFYEQYF. The chain employs TRBV3-1 and TRBJ2-7; TRBD2 matches at 11 bases. Germline trimming cut 1 base from V and 4 bases from J; bases unmatched to any gene: 6. CDR1 is LGHDT, CDR2 YNNKEL, per germline (reference sequence). This CDR3 spans 16 amino acids.

The gene calls are TRBV30 and TRBJ1-2; TRBD1 is a possible D gene (5 bases). Germline values: CDR1 GTSNPN, CDR2 SVGIG (reference sequence). Trimming removed 2 bases at V and 4 bases at J, with 20 bases between. The CDR3 consists of 16 residues. DNA for the CDR3: TGTGCCTGGAGTCTCCCCACAGGACTGGCCGTCTATGGCTACACCTTC. Protein: CAWSLPTGLAVYGYTF.

The chain uses TRBV28 and TRBJ2-7; D might be TRBD1 (5 bases). The CDR3 loop spans 12 amino acids. Germline lookup yields CDR1 MDHEN and CDR2 SYDVKM. V lost 6 bases, J lost 2 bases, and 8 bases lay in between. The CDR3 region has the DNA TGTGCCAGCAGGGCAGGGCCCTACGAGCAGTACTTC. Translating gives CASRAGPYEQYF.

This chain uses TRBV20-1 with TRBJ2-6; D uncertain. The ends were cut back, 3 bases at V and 0 bases at J, with 9 bases in the middle. This CDR3 region has 15 residues. Germline CDR1 DFQATT, CDR2 SNEGSKA (reference sequence). CDR3 sequence: CSASSLISGANVLTF. The CDR3, as DNA: TGCAGTGCTAGTTCTCTGATCTCTGGGGCCAACGTCCTGACTTTC.

The J gene is TRBJ1-1, the V gene TRBV7-8; the D gene is possibly TRBD1 (6 bases). V shed 2 bases and J shed 4 bases, with 23 bases lying between them. Germline V gives CDR1 SGHVS, CDR2 FQNEAQ. The CDR3 totals 18 residues. This CDR3 is CASSLSRIGRRTVTEAFF. CDR3 DNA sequence: TGTGCCAGCAGCTTAAGCCGAATCGGTCGACGGACAGTCACTGAAGCTTTCTTT.

The chain couples TRBV5-1 to TRBJ2-7, with 9 bases that match TRBD1. The germline V gene has CDR1 SGHRS and CDR2 YFSETQ. V shed 6 bases and J 3 bases; nucleotides not matched to a gene: 4. The CDR3 length is 13 residues. CDR3 loop: CASTDRGFYEQYF. In nucleotides, the CDR3 is TGCGCCAGCACCGACAGGGGGTTCTACGAGCAGTACTTC.

This clonotype appeared a few times. V usage is TRBV9 and J usage is TRBJ2-7, with D perhaps given as TRBD1 or TRBD2 (5 bases each). The CDR3 has 14 amino acids. Looked up from germline, CDR1 is SGDLS and CDR2 is YYNGEE. Trimming took off 2 bases at V and 0 bases at J, with 9 bases between the two ends. CDR3 region: CASSVGRNSYEQYF. For the CDR3, the DNA is TGTGCCAGCAGCGTGGGACGCAACTCCTACGAGCAGTACTTC.

The chain joins TRBV5-1 to TRBJ1-1; 7 bases are shared with TRBD1. This CDR3 is built from 15 residues. V lost 0 bases and J lost 6; bases outside the gene matches: 8. Germline V CDR1 and CDR2: SGHRS, YFSETQ. CDR3 coding DNA: TGCGCCAGCAGCTTGGGGGACAGTACCCCCTCTGAAGCTTTCTTT. Protein: CASSLGDSTPSEAFF. Drawing the rest from reference TRBV5-1 and TRBJ1-1, the complete variable domain is KAGVTQTPRYLIKTRGQQVTLSCSPISGHRSVSWYQQTPGQGLQFLFEYFSETQRNKGNFPGRFSGRQFSNSRSEMNVSTLELGDSALYLCASSLGDSTPSEAFFGQGTRLTVV.

The chain recombines TRBV11-2 with TRBJ2-5; D call uncertain. The CDR3 has 14 residues. The germline V gene has CDR1 SGHAT and CDR2 FQNNGV. V was cut by 6 bases and J by 1 base, with 12 bases left in between. For the CDR3, the DNA is TGTGCCAGCAGTTGGGCGGAATTCCAAGAGACCCAGTACTTC. It is translated as CASSWAEFQETQYF.

This chain connects TRBV6-2 or TRBV6-3 to TRBJ1-5; D is unresolved. From germline, CDR1 is MNHEY and CDR2 SVGEGT. The CDR3 has 16 residues. The V gene lost 7 bases and the J gene lost 0 bases, with 16 bases spanning the gap. The CDR3 coding sequence is TGTGCCAGCACCGATGGAAGACCGCTTAGCAATCAGCCCCAGCATTTT. Translation gives CASTDGRPLSNQPQHF.

This rearrangement joins TRBV21-1 to TRBJ2-7. TRBV21-1 is labeled a pseudogene. This CDR3 spans 16 amino acids. CDR3 in amino acids: CASSKAKQGISYEQYF. DNA for the CDR3: TGTGCCAGCAGCAAAGCGAAGCAGGGGATCTCCTACGAGCAGTACTTC.

This sequence joins TRBV5-1 and TRBJ2-7, with 7 bases identical to TRBD1. CDR3 length equals 13 residues. Looked up from germline, CDR1 is SGHRS and CDR2 is YFSETQ. V was clipped by 4 bases and J by 4 bases; unmatched bases: 5. This CDR3 reads CASSLDRWYEQYF. In DNA, the CDR3 is TGCGCCAGCAGCCTGGACAGGTGGTACGAGCAGTACTTC.

This clonotype is a singleton in its sample. J is TRBJ2-7 and V is TRBV7-8, with 7 bases that match TRBD1. Germline assignment: CDR1 SGHVS and CDR2 FQNEAQ. V lost 1 base, J lost 7 bases, and 10 bases stayed unmatched. The CDR3 is made up of 15 amino acids. Here the CDR3 DNA reads TGTGCCAGCAGCTTAGATGGGGACCCCAGGGGGGAGCAGTACTTC. Amino acid sequence: CASSLDGDPRGEQYF.

The chain has TRBV3-1 and TRBJ2-3, with D perhaps matching TRBD1 or TRBD2 (6 bases each). V was trimmed by 4 bases and J by 4 bases, leaving 18 bases between them. CDR1 and CDR2 from the germline V gene are LGHDT and YNNKEL (reference sequence). The CDR3 covers 16 residues. CDR3 protein: CASSPTPGGEADTQYF. The CDR3 region has the DNA TGTGCCAGCAGCCCGACCCCCGGGGGCGAGGCAGATACGCAGTATTTT.

This chain connects TRBV7-2 to TRBJ2-3; 9 nucleotides align to TRBD2. With V trimmed by 1 base and J by 0 bases, 2 bases remained unmatched. The CDR3 is 16 amino acids. The V gene's germline CDR1 is SGHTA and CDR2 FQGNSA. CDR3 in amino acids: CASSLGLAESTDTQYF. CDR3 DNA: TGTGCCAGCAGCTTAGGACTAGCGGAAAGCACAGATACGCAGTATTTT.

This clonotype was seen just once. The rearrangement joins TRBV20-1 to TRBJ2-5, with D perhaps assigned TRBD1 or TRBD2 (5 bases each). Per the germline V gene, CDR1 is DFQATT and CDR2 is SNEGSKA (reference sequence). CDR3 length equals 12 residues. Between the trimmed V and J ends, which lost 2 bases and 5 bases, there was a span of 9 bases. The CDR3 protein is CSARPGTETQYF. The CDR3 nucleotides read TGCAGTGCTAGACCAGGGACCGAGACCCAGTACTTC.

This chain joins TRBV7-2 and TRBJ1-5; 11 bases are a match to TRBD1. Germline V gene sequence: CDR1 SGHTA, CDR2 FQGNSA. V was clipped by 5 bases and J by 9 bases; unmatched bases: 12. This CDR3 has 16 residues. The CDR3 DNA is TGTGCCAGCAGCCCCCAGGGACAGGGGGAGTGGGGGCCCCAGCATTTT. It translates to CASSPQGQGEWGPQHF.

The V gene is TRBV19, the J gene TRBJ1-1; D gene ambiguous. CDR1 is LNHDA and CDR2 is SQIVND in the germline V gene (reference sequence). The CDR3 has 13 amino acids. Trimming stripped 6 bases from V and 1 base from J, with 9 bases between. Written as DNA, the CDR3 is TGTGCCAGTAGCTTAGCGAGGAACACTGAAGCTTTCTTT. As protein: CASSLARNTEAFF.

V usage is TRBV10-3 and J usage is TRBJ2-4; TRBD1 agrees at 7 bases. Germline-derived CDR1 and CDR2 are ENHRY and SYGVKD. There are 12 residues in the CDR3. V shed 11 bases and J 5 bases; nucleotides not matched to a gene: 6. CDR3 nucleotides: TGTGCCTCAACCGGGACAGAAAACATTCAGTACTTC. It translates to CASTGTENIQYF.

J is TRBJ1-5 and V is TRBV29-1; D may be TRBD1 (5 bases). Between the trimmed V and J ends, which lost 4 bases and 6 bases, there was a span of 13 bases. CDR3 length: 13 amino acids. Germline values: CDR1 SQVTM, CDR2 ANQGSEA. The DNA for the CDR3 is TGCAGCGTTGCCACAGGAGCCCTTCAGCCCCAGCATTTT. As protein: CSVATGALQPQHF.

The chain is built from TRBV9 and TRBJ2-7; no definite D call. CDR1 and CDR2 (germline): SGDLS, YYNGEE. The CDR3 covers 12 residues. Trimming took off 2 bases at V and 6 bases at J, with 9 bases between the two ends. The CDR3 nucleotides are TGTGCCAGCAGCGTCCCGCGGATCGAGCAGTACTTC. It specifies CASSVPRIEQYF.

This clonotype was seen once. The chain uses TRBV10-3 and TRBJ1-5; D not resolved. V was trimmed by 0 bases and J by 8 bases, leaving 14 bases between them. CDR3 length equals 15 residues. The germline CDR1 and CDR2 sequences are ENHRY and SYGVKD. CDR3 loop: CAISESNGQGKPQHF. The CDR3 coding sequence is TGTGCCATCAGTGAGTCGAATGGCCAAGGCAAGCCCCAGCATTTT.

This clonotype was recorded once. CDR3 in amino acids: CASSLNFDQPQHF. Here the CDR3 DNA reads TGTGCCAGCAGTTTAAACTTCGATCAGCCCCAGCATTTT. This rearrangement joins TRBV27 to TRBJ1-5, with D unresolved. Germline V CDR1 and CDR2: MNHEY, SMNVEV (reference sequence). The V end was cut by 2 bases, the J end by 5 bases, with 7 bases between. The CDR3 sequence is 13 residues long.